The subject of this entry is one T cell receptor beta chain. This record comes from a study of technical replicates of blood from several donors. Using immunoSEQ multiplex PCR, the repertoire was profiled, and TCRdb retains in-frame clones only, with some absent. The repertoire holds about 83,000 clones, just over 90% seen once, with about 0.23% in the top ten. The CDR3 runs 15 residues. With 2 bases removed from V and 8 bases from J, the gap between germline ends came to 15 bases. The germline V gene encodes CDR1 SNHLY and CDR2 FYNNEI. The chain links TRBV2 to TRBJ1-4, with D maybe TRBD1 (5 bases). The sequenced sample consisted of T cells isolated from PBMCs. This TCR derives from a human donor in good health. The CDR3 DNA sequence: TGTGCCAGCAGTGAAATCTCGGGGGTTGGGGAAAAACTGTTTTTT. This sequence encodes CASSEISGVGEKLFF.